The clone carrying this T cell receptor (beta chain) was picked up one time. J lost 6 bases, V lost 6 bases, and 4 bases had no gene match. The CDR3 length is 12 residues. Germline CDR1 is MNHNY and CDR2 is SVGAGI (reference sequence). The data derive from a study of blood T cell repertoires in COVID-19. Some clones are missing from TCRdb's copy, which holds only in-frame ones; the method was immunoSEQ multiplex PCR. The sample has some 130,000 clones; 87% are singletons. This chain connects TRBV6-6 to TRBJ2-7; 8 bases fit TRBD2. The origin of this receptor is a woman between 55 and 75 years old with acute or convalescent COVID-19. The sequenced sample was peripheral blood. CDR3: CASSRLATEQYF. CDR3 nucleotide sequence: TGTGCCAGCAGCAGACTAGCGACCGAGCAGTACTTC.